What follows is one T cell receptor (beta chain) and its context. Clones were read by immunoSEQ multiplex PCR, and TCRdb kept only the in-frame ones, dropping some. This sample yields some 30,000 clones, of which about 85% are seen a single time; less than 5% belongs to the top ten. These data come from a study of control samples from healthy donors and cancer patients. This CDR3 spans 15 amino acids. This chain joins TRBV21-1 and TRBJ1-2; the D call in the table, TRBD1, was not verified against the DNA. TRBV21-1 is deemed a pseudogene. The sequenced sample was formalin-fixed, paraffin-embedded tissue. The TCR was taken from a female donor with melanoma. The CDR3 DNA reads TGTGCCAGCGTATGCGAGACAGCGAATTACTATGGCTACACCTTC. Its translation is CASVCETANYYGYTF.